The 2 T cell receptor beta chains presented below share a single source sample, sequenced in a study of identical twins. TCRdb used MiXCR to reprocess the 5' RACE reads, holding one entry per CDR3 protein. Of roughly 750,000 distinct CDR3 sequences detected, 21% appear once; the ten largest clones hold roughly 4%. These data also formed part of another study, on T cells expressing NK-cell markers.

Sequenced: PBMCs. These receptors all stem from a woman aged 18-29 years in good health.

This clonotype was seen a few times. The chain employs TRBV29-1 and TRBJ2-3; the match to TRBD1 covers 10 bases. Germline V lookup: CDR1 SQVTM, CDR2 ANQGSEA. Trimming at V came to 8 bases and at J to 2 bases, leaving 7 bases not matched to a gene. The CDR3 contains 14 residues. In DNA form, the CDR3 reads TGCAGCTCCCGGGACAGGGGAATCACAGATACGCAGTATTTT. This codes for CSSRDRGITDTQYF.

The rearrangement uses TRBV6-1 and TRBJ2-3; D gene unclear. Trimming removed 7 bases at V and 0 bases at J, with 17 bases between. This CDR3 has 16 amino acids. Germline CDR1 is MNHNS and CDR2 is SASEGT. In nucleotides, the CDR3 is TGTGCCAGCACCCCCAGTATGGAAGCTAGCACAGATACGCAGTATTTT. Protein product: CASTPSMEASTDTQYF.